These 21 T cell receptor beta chains share one sample of origin, sequenced in a study of radiotherapy plus CTLA-4 blockade in lung cancer. Measured with immunoSEQ multiplex PCR; TCRdb has only the in-frame clones, and not every one. The profile shows under 100,000 clones, over 75% of them singletons. The sequences come from peripheral blood, collected from a patient treated with radiotherapy plus ipilimumab. Source of these receptors: a human donor with non-small cell lung cancer that progressed on radiotherapy plus ipilimumab.

The V and J genes are TRBV28 and TRBJ2-7, with D possibly matching TRBD2 (5 bases). The V gene lost 1 base and the J gene lost 2 bases, with 6 bases spanning the gap. CDR3 length equals 13 residues. Germline CDR1 is MDHEN and CDR2 is SYDVKM. The chain's CDR3 is CASSLSGTYEQYF. In DNA, the CDR3 is TGTGCCAGCAGTTTATCGGGAACCTACGAGCAGTACTTC. Based on the CDR3 plus reference TRBV28 and TRBJ2-7, the full variable domain is DVKVTQSSRYLVKRTGEKVFLECVQDMDHENMFWYRQDPGLGLRLIYFSYDVKMKEKGDIPEGYSVSREKKERFSLILESASTNQTSMYLCASSLSGTYEQYFGPGTRLTVT.

The gene calls are TRBV9 and TRBJ2-7; D is unresolved. The germline CDR1 and CDR2 sequences are SGDLS and YYNGEE. Trimming pared 4 bases from V and 6 bases from J, leaving 20 bases between. The CDR3 has 15 residues. The CDR3 loop is CASSTHPGPSAEQYF. CDR3 DNA: TGTGCCAGCAGCACCCATCCGGGCCCCTCGGCCGAGCAGTACTTC.

The J gene is TRBJ1-5, the V gene TRBV4-1, with D possibly matching TRBD1 (6 bases). In germline, CDR1 is MGHRA, CDR2 YSYEKL. V lost 0 bases, J lost 4 bases, and 13 bases lay in between. This CDR3 contains 16 residues. This chain's CDR3 is CASSQDFGTPNQPQHF. The CDR3 DNA reads TGCGCCAGCAGCCAAGATTTTGGGACACCGAATCAGCCCCAGCATTTT.

The rearrangement joins TRBV18 to TRBJ2-7, with a possible D match to TRBD2 (6 bases). Germline V gene sequence: CDR1 KGHSH, CDR2 LQKENI. Trimming took off 6 bases at V and 5 bases at J, with 11 bases between the two ends. This CDR3 spans 12 amino acids. CDR3 region: CASSAGRDEQYF. CDR3 nucleotide sequence: TGTGCCAGCTCTGCGGGACGAGACGAGCAGTACTTC.

V and J are TRBV28 and TRBJ2-1; D perhaps matches TRBD1 (5 bases). Trimming shortened V by 2 bases and J by 0 bases, and 17 bases separated the two germline ends. Germline CDR1 MDHEN, CDR2 SYDVKM. CDR3 size: 18 residues. CDR3 protein: CASSLGGNRPPSYNEQFF. The CDR3 nucleotides read TGTGCCAGCAGTTTAGGTGGGAACAGGCCCCCCTCCTACAATGAGCAGTTCTTC.

The chain couples TRBV28 to TRBJ2-7; TRBD2 aligns across 8 bases. The V gene's germline CDR1 is MDHEN and CDR2 SYDVKM. V dropped 3 bases and J dropped 2; count of bases not matched to a gene: 3. The CDR3 spans 14 residues. The CDR3, as DNA: TGTGCCAGCAGTTTGTCGGGAGGGCCCTACGAGCAGTACTTC. This codes for CASSLSGGPYEQYF. The full variable domain, its missing parts supplied by reference TRBV28 and TRBJ2-7, is DVKVTQSSRYLVKRTGEKVFLECVQDMDHENMFWYRQDPGLGLRLIYFSYDVKMKEKGDIPEGYSVSREKKERFSLILESASTNQTSMYLCASSLSGGPYEQYFGPGTRLTVT.

The chain combines TRBV10-2 with TRBJ2-5; TRBD2 aligns across 9 bases. V was clipped by 7 bases and J by 5 bases; unmatched bases: 8. Germline lookup yields CDR1 WSHSY and CDR2 SAAADI. The CDR3 is 14 amino acids. In nucleotides, the CDR3 is TGCGCCAGCACCCTGGCGGGGGGGCCTGAGACCCAGTACTTC. This codes for CASTLAGGPETQYF.

J is TRBJ2-1 and V is TRBV6-1; 8 bases agree with TRBD1. Losses at the gene ends were 3 bases for V and 9 bases for J; bases not matched to a gene: 7. This CDR3 has 14 residues. Germline values: CDR1 MNHNS, CDR2 SASEGT. The CDR3 spells CASSEMAGGREQFF. CDR3 nucleotides: TGTGCCAGCAGTGAGATGGCAGGGGGCCGTGAGCAGTTCTTC.

The chain uses TRBV7-2 and TRBJ2-5; D remains ambiguous. The end of the DNA fits TRBJ2-7 better, so the J call may be wrong. The CDR3 runs to 12 residues. Germline-derived CDR1 and CDR2 are SGHTA and FQGNSA. Here the CDR3 reads CASSLAGFEQYF. For the CDR3, the DNA is TGTGCCAGCAGCTTAGCAGGGTTCGAGCAGTACTTC.

This chain joins TRBV2 and TRBJ1-5; D is ambiguous. With 8 bases removed from V and 7 bases from J, the gap between germline ends came to 24 bases. This CDR3 has 16 residues. Germline CDR1 is SNHLY and CDR2 is FYNNEI. CDR3 bases: TGTGCCAGCGGGGAGGAGGCGGCGGGAATGGGGCAGCCCCAGCATTTT. Translated: CASGEEAAGMGQPQHF.

The chain carries TRBV9 and TRBJ2-7; 8 nucleotides match TRBD2. The germline CDR1 and CDR2 sequences are SGDLS and YYNGEE. This CDR3 has 15 residues. The V segment lost 1 base and the J segment 2 bases; nucleotides outside the gene matches: 5. CDR3 residues: CASSVSGLAAYEQYF. CDR3 DNA: TGTGCCAGCAGCGTATCAGGACTAGCAGCCTACGAGCAGTACTTC.

The genes are TRBV4-3 and TRBJ2-5; D possibly corresponds to TRBD2 (5 bases). The closer fit of TRBJ2-7 to the DNA end suggests the J call may be wrong. The length of the CDR3 is 13 residues. Per the germline V gene, CDR1 is LGHNA and CDR2 is YSLEER. CDR3 amino acids: CASSQKLGYEQYF. CDR3 bases: TGCGCCAGCAGCCAAAAACTAGGTTACGAGCAGTACTTC.

The chain's CDR3 is CASSSEPKQFF. The CDR3 DNA reads TGTGCCAGCAGTTCGGAACCGAAGCAGTTCTTC. The genes are TRBV28 and TRBJ2-1; D ambiguous. Looked up from germline, CDR1 is MDHEN and CDR2 is SYDVKM. Trimming removed 4 bases at V and 11 bases at J, with 9 bases between. This CDR3 has 11 amino acids.

This clone was detected once. The V and J genes are TRBV4-2 and TRBJ2-7; 8 nucleotides match TRBD2. CDR1 is LGHNA and CDR2 is YNFKEQ in the germline V gene. The CDR3 totals 17 residues. The J segment lost 0 bases and the V segment lost 4 bases, leaving 11 bases of the junction unmatched. The CDR3 protein is CASSPGASGFSSYEQYF. CDR3 sequence (DNA): TGTGCCAGCAGCCCAGGGGCTAGCGGGTTCAGCTCCTACGAGCAGTACTTC.

The rearrangement joins TRBV30 to TRBJ2-7; 12 bases fit TRBD2. Trimming took 7 bases from V and 0 from J; bases not matched to a gene: 7. Germline CDR1 GTSNPN, CDR2 SVGIG (reference sequence). This CDR3 has 15 amino acids. The CDR3 reads CAFTGTSGSSYEQYF. The DNA for the CDR3 is TGTGCCTTTACGGGGACTAGCGGGTCCTCCTACGAGCAGTACTTC.

This sequence joins TRBV2 and TRBJ1-2; D is perhaps TRBD1 (5 bases). Germline CDR1 and CDR2: SNHLY and FYNNEI. V was trimmed by 6 bases and J by 7 bases, leaving 6 bases between them. This CDR3 region has 10 residues. The CDR3 DNA is TGTGCCAGCAGCGGGGCTGGCTACACCTTC. This gives the protein CASSGAGYTF.

The chain combines TRBV6-6 with TRBJ2-1, with D hard to call. Germline CDR1 MNHNY, CDR2 SVGAGI (reference sequence). Trimming removed 7 bases at V and 11 bases at J, with 15 bases between. The CDR3 sequence is 12 residues long. The CDR3 reads CASTPDGIKQFF. The CDR3 DNA reads TGTGCCAGCACCCCGGACGGAATCAAGCAGTTCTTC.

This chain connects TRBV18 to TRBJ1-1; maybe TRBD1 (5 bases). Germline V lookup: CDR1 KGHSH, CDR2 LQKENI. The CDR3 extends over 12 amino acids. V shed 5 bases and J shed 5 bases, with 9 bases lying between them. The CDR3 bases are TGTGCCAGCTCAGTCAGGGAAACTGAAGCTTTCTTT. Protein sequence: CASSVRETEAFF. Based on the CDR3 plus reference TRBV18 and TRBJ1-1, the full variable domain is NAGVMQNPRHLVRRRGQEARLRCSPMKGHSHVYWYRQLPEEGLKFMVYLQKENIIDESGMPKERFSAEFPKEGPSILRIQQVVRGDSAAYFCASSVRETEAFFGQGTRLTVV.

This sequence joins TRBV27 and TRBJ1-1; 8 bases align to TRBD1. The V gene end was trimmed by 6 bases and the J gene end by 4 bases; junction bases not matched to a gene: 13. CDR1 is MNHEY and CDR2 is SMNVEV in the germline V gene (reference sequence). The CDR3 is 16 amino acids. The CDR3 coding sequence is TGTGCCAGCAGGCCCGGACAGGGACGGGGAGGCACTGAAGCTTTCTTT. This sequence encodes CASRPGQGRGGTEAFF.

The genes are TRBV7-6 and TRBJ1-4; D is perhaps TRBD1 (6 bases). Germline assignment: CDR1 SGHVS and CDR2 FNYEAQ. The V gene lost 5 bases and the J gene lost 0 bases, with 13 bases spanning the gap. The CDR3 consists of 16 residues. The CDR3 nucleotides are TGTGCCAGCAGCAAGACAGGTTATGCAACTAATGAAAAACTGTTTTTT. Amino acids: CASSKTGYATNEKLFF.

This chain links TRBV27 with TRBJ2-2; 7 positions match TRBD2. Germline values: CDR1 MNHEY, CDR2 SMNVEV (reference sequence). The J segment lost 7 bases and the V segment lost 6 bases, leaving 8 bases of the junction unmatched. CDR3 size: 14 residues. The CDR3 region has the DNA TGTGCCAGCAGAGTTGGGGGGGGTGGCGGGGAGCTGTTTTTT. Protein: CASRVGGGGGELFF.